Following are 7 T cell receptor beta chains from one sample sequenced in a study of CD8+ T cells in alopecia areata. RNA, once extracted, was reverse transcribed into cDNA for use as the sequencing template. Clones were read by immunoSEQ multiplex PCR, and TCRdb kept only the in-frame ones, dropping some. The data hold some 150,000 clones, with around half observed a single time. This specimen consisted of CD8+ T cells sorted from blood, obtained at week 0. The receptor set was obtained from a human donor with alopecia areata.

This chain joins TRBV29-1 and TRBJ2-7; unclear D gene. V lost 7 bases and J 3 bases, leaving 10 bases between the germline ends. From germline, CDR1 is SQVTM and CDR2 ANQGSEA. CDR3 length equals 11 residues. CDR3 sequence (DNA): TGCAGCGCCTCGGACGGCTACGAGCAGTACTTC. Its translation: CSASDGYEQYF.

This clone was seen at least ten times. The V call is TRBV13, the J call TRBJ1-6; 9 positions match TRBD1. The CDR3 extends over 15 amino acids. The V gene end was trimmed by 5 bases and the J gene end by 10 bases; junction bases not matched to a gene: 9. Per the germline V gene, CDR1 is PRHDT and CDR2 is FYEKMQ (reference sequence). For the CDR3, the DNA is TGTGCCAGCAGCATGGGACAGGGTTTGAGATCACCCCTCCACTTT. This gives the protein CASSMGQGLRSPLHF. Together with reference TRBV13 and TRBJ1-6, the CDR3 gives the full variable domain: AAGVIQSPRHLIKEKRETATLKCYPIPRHDTVYWYQQGPGQDPQFLISFYEKMQSDKGSIPDRFSAQQFSDYHSELNMSSLELGDSALYFCASSMGQGLRSPLHFGNGTRLTVT.

CDR3: CSVEDPGRETGELFF. The CDR3 DNA reads TGCAGCGTTGAAGATCCGGGTAGGGAAACCGGGGAGCTGTTTTTT. The V call is TRBV29-1, the J call TRBJ2-2, with D hard to call. This CDR3 is built from 15 residues. V shed 0 bases and J shed 5 bases, with 13 bases lying between them. CDR1 and CDR2 (germline): SQVTM, ANQGSEA.

The V call is TRBV5-1, the J call TRBJ2-1; no definite D call. The CDR3 totals 12 residues. The germline gives CDR1 SGHRS, CDR2 YFSETQ. Between the trimmed V and J ends, which lost 4 bases and 1 base, there was a span of 3 bases. The CDR3 is CASSESYNEQFF. The CDR3 bases are TGCGCCAGCAGCGAATCCTACAATGAGCAGTTCTTC.

The rearrangement joins TRBV4-1 to TRBJ1-2, with no clear D. V shed 1 base and J shed 4 bases, with 7 bases lying between them. CDR1 is MGHRA, CDR2 YSYEKL, per germline. The CDR3 sequence is 13 residues long. As DNA, the CDR3 is TGCGCCAGCAGCCAAGGACAAGGCTATGGCTACACCTTC. Translating gives CASSQGQGYGYTF.

The V gene is TRBV9, the J gene TRBJ1-6; D unresolved. V lost 0 bases and J 2 bases, leaving 9 bases between the germline ends. The V gene's germline CDR1 is SGDLS and CDR2 YYNGEE. The CDR3 totals 16 residues. CDR3 nucleotide sequence: TGTGCCAGCAGCGTAGGATCGAGTACCTATAATTCACCCCTCCACTTT. Translating it yields CASSVGSSTYNSPLHF. The variable domain in full, with the rest retrieved from reference TRBV9 and TRBJ1-6, is DSGVTQTPKHLITATGQRVTLRCSPRSGDLSVYWYQQSLDQGLQFLIQYYNGEERAKGNILERFSAQQFPDLHSELNLSSLELGDSALYFCASSVGSSTYNSPLHFGNGTRLTVT.

This sequence joins TRBV10-3 and TRBJ2-1, with TRBD1 matching over 8 bases. The CDR3 covers 12 residues. Germline assignment: CDR1 ENHRY and CDR2 SYGVKD. The V and J ends lost 2 bases and 10 bases, in that order; junction bases with no gene match: 1. The CDR3 region is CAISEPGGEQFF. In DNA form, the CDR3 reads TGTGCCATCAGTGAGCCAGGGGGCGAGCAGTTCTTC.